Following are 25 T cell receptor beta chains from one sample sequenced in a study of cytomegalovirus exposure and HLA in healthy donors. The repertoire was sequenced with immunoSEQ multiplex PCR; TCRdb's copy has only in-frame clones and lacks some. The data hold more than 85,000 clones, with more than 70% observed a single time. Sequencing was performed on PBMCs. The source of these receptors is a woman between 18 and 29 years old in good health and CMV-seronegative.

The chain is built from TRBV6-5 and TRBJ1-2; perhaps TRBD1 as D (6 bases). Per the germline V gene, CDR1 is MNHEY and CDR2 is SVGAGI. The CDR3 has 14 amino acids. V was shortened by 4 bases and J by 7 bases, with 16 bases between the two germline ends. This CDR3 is CASSSGTPPIGYTF. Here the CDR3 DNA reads TGTGCCAGCAGTTCCGGGACACCACCTATTGGCTACACCTTC.

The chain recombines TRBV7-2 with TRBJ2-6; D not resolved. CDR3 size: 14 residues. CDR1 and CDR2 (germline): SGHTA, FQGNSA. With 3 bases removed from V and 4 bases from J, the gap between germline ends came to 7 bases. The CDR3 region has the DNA TGTGCCAGCAGCTTGGCGGTAGGGGCCAACGTCCTGACTTTC. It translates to CASSLAVGANVLTF.

The CDR3 DNA follows: TGTGCCAGCAGATTCCCAGGGGGCTATGGCTACACCTTC. Residues: CASRFPGGYGYTF. The V and J genes are TRBV27 and TRBJ1-2, with TRBD1 identical over 7 bases. J lost 4 bases, V lost 6 bases, and 5 bases had no gene match. Germline CDR1 and CDR2: MNHEY and SMNVEV (reference sequence). This CDR3 is built from 13 residues.

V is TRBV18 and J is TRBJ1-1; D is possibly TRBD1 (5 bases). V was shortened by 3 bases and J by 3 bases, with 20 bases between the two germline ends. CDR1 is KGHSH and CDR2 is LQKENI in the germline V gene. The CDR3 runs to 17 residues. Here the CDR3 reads CASSPTNSGPGDTEAFF. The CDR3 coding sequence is TGTGCCAGCTCACCCACGAATTCAGGGCCGGGGGACACTGAAGCTTTCTTT.

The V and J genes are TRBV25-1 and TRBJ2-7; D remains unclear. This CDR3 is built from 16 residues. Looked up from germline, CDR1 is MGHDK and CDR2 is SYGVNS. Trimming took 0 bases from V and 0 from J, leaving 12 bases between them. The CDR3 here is CASSEYIVADSYEQYF. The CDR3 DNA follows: TGTGCCAGCAGTGAATATATCGTGGCGGACTCCTACGAGCAGTACTTC.

CDR3 nucleotide sequence: TGTGCCAGCAGTTTCGCCGGGACACTTATGGTCTCCGGGCAAGAGACCCAGTACTTC. Its protein is CASSFAGTLMVSGQETQYF. The chain employs TRBV28 and TRBJ2-5, with D possibly TRBD1 on 6 matching bases. CDR3 size: 19 residues. Germline lookup yields CDR1 MDHEN and CDR2 SYDVKM. Trimming cost V 3 bases and J 2 bases, with 25 bases left between them.

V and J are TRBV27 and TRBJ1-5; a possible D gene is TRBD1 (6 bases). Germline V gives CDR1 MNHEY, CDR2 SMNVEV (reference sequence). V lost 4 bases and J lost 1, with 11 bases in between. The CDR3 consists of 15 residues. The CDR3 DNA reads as TGTGCCAGCAGTTCCCCCGGGACAAGCAATCAGCCCCAGCATTTT. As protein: CASSSPGTSNQPQHF.

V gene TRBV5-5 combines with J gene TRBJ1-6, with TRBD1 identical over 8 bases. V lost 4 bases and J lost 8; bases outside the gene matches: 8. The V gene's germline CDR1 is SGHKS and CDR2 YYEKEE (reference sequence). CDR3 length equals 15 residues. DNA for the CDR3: TGTGCCAGCAGCCGGACAGGGATAGACGATTCACCCCTCCACTTT. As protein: CASSRTGIDDSPLHF.

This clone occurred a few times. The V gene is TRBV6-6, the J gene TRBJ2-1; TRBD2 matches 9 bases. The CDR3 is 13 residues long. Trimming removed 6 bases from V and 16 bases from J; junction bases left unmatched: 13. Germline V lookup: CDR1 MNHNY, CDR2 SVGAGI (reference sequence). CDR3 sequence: CASSSPGGRASFF. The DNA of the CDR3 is TGTGCCAGCAGCTCACCCGGCGGGAGGGCCTCCTTCTTC.

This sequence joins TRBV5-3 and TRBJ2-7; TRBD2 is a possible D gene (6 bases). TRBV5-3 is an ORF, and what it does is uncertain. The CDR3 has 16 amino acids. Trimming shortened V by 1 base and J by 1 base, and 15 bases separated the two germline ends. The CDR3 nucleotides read TGTGCCAGAAGCTTGTTTCGGGCGGGGTCTTCCTACGAGCAGTACTTC. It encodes CARSLFRAGSSYEQYF.

The CDR3 loop is CASSGLQGQEEVGELFF. For the CDR3, the DNA is TGTGCCAGCAGCGGACTCCAGGGGCAGGAAGAGGTGGGGGAGCTGTTTTTT. V and J are TRBV9 and TRBJ2-2; TRBD1 might be the D (6 bases). CDR3 length: 17 amino acids. In germline, CDR1 is SGDLS, CDR2 YYNGEE. Trimming took 3 bases from V and 8 from J, leaving 23 bases between them.

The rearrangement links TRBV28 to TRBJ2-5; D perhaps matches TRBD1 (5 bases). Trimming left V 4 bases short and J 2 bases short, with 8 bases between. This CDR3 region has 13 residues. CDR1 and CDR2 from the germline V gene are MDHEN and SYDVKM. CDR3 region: CASSYPGQETQYF. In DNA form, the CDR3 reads TGTGCCAGCAGTTATCCAGGGCAAGAGACCCAGTACTTC.

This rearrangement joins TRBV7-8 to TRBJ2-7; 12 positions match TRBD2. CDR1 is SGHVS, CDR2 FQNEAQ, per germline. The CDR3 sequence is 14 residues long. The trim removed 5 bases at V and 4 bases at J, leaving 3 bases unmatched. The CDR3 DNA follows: TGTGCCAGCAGCAAACTAGCGGGAGGTTACGAGCAGTACTTC. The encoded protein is CASSKLAGGYEQYF.

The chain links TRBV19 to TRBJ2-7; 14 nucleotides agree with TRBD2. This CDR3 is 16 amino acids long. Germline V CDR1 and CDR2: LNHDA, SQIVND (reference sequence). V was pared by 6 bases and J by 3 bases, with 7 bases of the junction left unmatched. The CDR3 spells CASSGTSGSYYYEQYF. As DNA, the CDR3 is TGTGCCAGTAGCGGGACTAGCGGGAGTTATTACTACGAGCAGTACTTC.

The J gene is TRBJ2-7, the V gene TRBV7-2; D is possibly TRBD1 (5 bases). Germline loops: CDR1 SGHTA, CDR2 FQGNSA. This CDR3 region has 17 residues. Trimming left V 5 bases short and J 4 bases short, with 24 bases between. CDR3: CASSHGRSLQAYYEQYF. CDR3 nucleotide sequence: TGTGCCAGCAGCCATGGGCGCAGTTTACAGGCCTATTACGAGCAGTACTTC.

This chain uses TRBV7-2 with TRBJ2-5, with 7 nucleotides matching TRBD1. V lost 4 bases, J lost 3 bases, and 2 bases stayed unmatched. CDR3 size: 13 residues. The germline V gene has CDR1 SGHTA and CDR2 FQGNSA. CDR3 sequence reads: CASSWDREETQYF. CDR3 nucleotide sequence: TGTGCCAGCAGCTGGGACAGAGAAGAGACCCAGTACTTC.

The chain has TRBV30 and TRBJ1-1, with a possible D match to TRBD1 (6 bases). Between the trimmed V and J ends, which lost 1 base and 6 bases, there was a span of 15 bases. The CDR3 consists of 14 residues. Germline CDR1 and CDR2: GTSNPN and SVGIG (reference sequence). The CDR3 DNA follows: TGTGCCTGGAGTGCATTTCAGGGGCGACCTGAAGCTTTCTTT. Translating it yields CAWSAFQGRPEAFF.

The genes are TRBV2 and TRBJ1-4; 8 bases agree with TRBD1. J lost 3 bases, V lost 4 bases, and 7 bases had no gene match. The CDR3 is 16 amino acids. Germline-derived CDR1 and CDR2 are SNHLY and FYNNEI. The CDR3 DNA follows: TGTGCCAGCAGTGGACAGGGGTTTTGGGCTAATGAAAAACTGTTTTTT. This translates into CASSGQGFWANEKLFF.

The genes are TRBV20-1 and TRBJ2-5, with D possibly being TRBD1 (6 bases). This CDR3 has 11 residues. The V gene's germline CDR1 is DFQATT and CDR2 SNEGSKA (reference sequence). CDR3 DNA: TGCAGCCTCAGGGGCCGGGAGACCCAGTACTTC. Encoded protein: CSLRGRETQYF.

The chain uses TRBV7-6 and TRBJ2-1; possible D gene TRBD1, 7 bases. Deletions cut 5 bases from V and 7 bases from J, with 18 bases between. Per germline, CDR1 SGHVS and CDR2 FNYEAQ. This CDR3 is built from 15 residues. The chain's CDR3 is CASSHPGGRPNEQFF. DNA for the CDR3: TGTGCCAGCAGCCACCCAGGGGGGCGGCCGAATGAGCAGTTCTTC.

CDR3 DNA sequence: TGTGCCAGCAGCCCTGGCGGGAAGGACACCGGGGAGCTGTTTTTT. Protein: CASSPGGKDTGELFF. The rearrangement links TRBV5-6 to TRBJ2-2; weak D call: TRBD2 (6 bases). This CDR3 has 15 residues. CDR1 is SGHDT, CDR2 YYEEEE, per germline. The V and J ends lost 4 bases and 3 bases respectively, with 13 bases between them.

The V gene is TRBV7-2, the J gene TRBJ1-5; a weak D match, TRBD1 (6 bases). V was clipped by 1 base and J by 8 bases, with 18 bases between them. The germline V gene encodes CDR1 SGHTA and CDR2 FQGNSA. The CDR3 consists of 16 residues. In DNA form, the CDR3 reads TGTGCCAGCAGCTTAGTAGGGGCAGGGAGGGGGGAGCCCCAGCATTTT. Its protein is CASSLVGAGRGEPQHF.

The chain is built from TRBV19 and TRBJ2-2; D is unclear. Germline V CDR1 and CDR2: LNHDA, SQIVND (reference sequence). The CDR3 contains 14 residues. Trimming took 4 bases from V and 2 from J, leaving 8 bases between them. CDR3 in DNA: TGTGCCAGTAGTAGGCTTATCAACACCGGGGAGCTGTTTTTT. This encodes CASSRLINTGELFF.

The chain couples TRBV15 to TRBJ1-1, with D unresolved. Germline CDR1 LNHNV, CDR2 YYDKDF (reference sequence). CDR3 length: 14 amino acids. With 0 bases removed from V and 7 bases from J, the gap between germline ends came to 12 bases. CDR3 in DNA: TGTGCCACCAGCAGAGATCGAGGGCCGATTGAAGCTTTCTTT. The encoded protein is CATSRDRGPIEAFF.

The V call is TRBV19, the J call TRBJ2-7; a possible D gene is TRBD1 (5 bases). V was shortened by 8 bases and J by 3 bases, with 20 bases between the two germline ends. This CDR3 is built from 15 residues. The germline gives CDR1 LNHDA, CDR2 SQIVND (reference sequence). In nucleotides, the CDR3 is TGTGCCAGTCAAACAAGGGCAGGGCAAGGCTACGAGCAGTACTTC. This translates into CASQTRAGQGYEQYF.